Below are 10 T cell receptor beta chains sequenced from a single sample in a study of shared clonotypes between healthy human individuals. Repertoires were generated with immunoSEQ multiplex PCR, while TCRdb's copy carries only in-frame clones and drops some. The data show roughly 2.2 million clones, around 90% seen once. Sequenced input: naive CD4+ T cells from PBMCs. Stated subset: CD45RA+ positively selected. Receptor source: a man aged 18-30 years in good health. Some clones in this sample may be carry-over from other donors' samples.

Note on this clone: This same CDR3 is encoded by further DNA sequences in the sample. The V call is TRBV14, the J call TRBJ2-7; a weak D match, TRBD2 (5 bases). Trimming removed 1 base from V and 4 bases from J, with 8 bases in between. Germline V lookup: CDR1 SGHDN, CDR2 FVKESK. There are 13 residues in the CDR3. CDR3 in amino acids: CASSQGRGYEQYF. CDR3 DNA: TGTGCCAGCAGCCAAGGGAGAGGGTACGAGCAGTACTTC.

The chain links TRBV19 to TRBJ2-1; the match to TRBD2 covers 10 bases. This CDR3 is built from 16 residues. The junction had 10 bases not matched to a gene; V was cut back by 3 bases and J by 8 bases. Germline CDR1 is LNHDA and CDR2 is SQIVND (reference sequence). The DNA of the CDR3 is TGTGCCAGTAGTATTTCTAGCGGGAGCCCCCGGGATGAGCAGTTCTTC. Amino acids: CASSISSGSPRDEQFF.

V and J are TRBV7-2 and TRBJ1-4, with D possibly matching TRBD1 (5 bases). V was pared by 2 bases and J by 7 bases, with 11 bases between. CDR3 length: 14 residues. The V gene's germline CDR1 is SGHTA and CDR2 FQGNSA. As DNA, the CDR3 is TGTGCCAGCAGCTTACGGGCAGGGCCTGAAAAACTGTTTTTT. Translation: CASSLRAGPEKLFF.

Turning to this clone: Other DNA sequences in this sample translate to the same CDR3. The J gene is TRBJ2-5, the V gene TRBV9, with unresolved D. The V end lost 0 bases, the J end lost 2 bases, and 8 bases lay between the germline ends. From germline, CDR1 is SGDLS and CDR2 YYNGEE. There are 14 residues in the CDR3. As DNA, the CDR3 is TGTGCCAGCAGCGTAGCGGGTACTCAAGAGACCCAGTACTTC. It is translated as CASSVAGTQETQYF.

This chain connects TRBV5-4 to TRBJ2-1; D call uncertain. V shed 4 bases and J shed 9 bases, with 11 bases lying between them. The CDR3 totals 12 residues. CDR1 and CDR2 (germline): SGHNT, YYREEE (reference sequence). The CDR3 DNA follows: TGTGCCAGCAGCACTAACACGGGTGAGCAGTTCTTC. Its translation is CASSTNTGEQFF.

In this sample, this clone turned up once. The chain couples TRBV5-1 to TRBJ2-7, with D tentatively TRBD1 (6 bases). The V gene lost 0 bases and the J gene lost 1 base, with 17 bases spanning the gap. Germline assignment: CDR1 SGHRS and CDR2 YFSETQ. There are 17 residues in the CDR3. The CDR3 loop is CASSLAAAGALSYEQYF. The CDR3 DNA reads as TGCGCCAGCAGCTTGGCCGCGGCAGGGGCTCTTTCCTACGAGCAGTACTTC.

Remarks on this clone: Other DNA sequences in this specimen translate into the identical CDR3. The rearrangement uses TRBV9 and TRBJ2-3; D gene unclear. V lost 0 bases to trimming and J lost 6 bases, with 8 bases between them. In germline, CDR1 is SGDLS, CDR2 YYNGEE. The CDR3 is 13 residues long. In nucleotides, the CDR3 is TGTGCCAGCAGCGTAGCTACTGGGGATACGCAGTATTTT. Protein sequence: CASSVATGDTQYF.

The gene calls are TRBV28 and TRBJ2-3; D possibly matches TRBD1 or TRBD2 (5 bases each). The germline gives CDR1 MDHEN, CDR2 SYDVKM. Trimming removed 4 bases from V and 0 bases from J, with 17 bases in between. This CDR3 has 17 amino acids. For the CDR3, the DNA is TGTGCCAGCAGTTCACCCCCCGGGACGACAAGCACAGATACGCAGTATTTT. Residues: CASSSPPGTTSTDTQYF.

V usage is TRBV7-2 and J usage is TRBJ1-1; a possible D gene is TRBD1 (5 bases). V lost 5 bases and J 7 bases, leaving 8 bases between the germline ends. The CDR3 length is 11 residues. The germline V gene has CDR1 SGHTA and CDR2 FQGNSA. CDR3 DNA: TGTGCCAGCAGCCCCGACAGTGAAGCTTTCTTT. Protein product: CASSPDSEAFF.

The chain links TRBV28 to TRBJ2-7; 11 bases match TRBD1. V gave up 3 bases and J gave up 5 bases; unmatched junction bases: 12. The length of the CDR3 is 17 residues. The germline gives CDR1 MDHEN, CDR2 SYDVKM. The CDR3 spells CASSFDFGQGALNEQYF. CDR3 DNA sequence: TGTGCCAGCAGTTTCGATTTTGGACAGGGGGCGCTTAACGAGCAGTACTTC. Supplemented by reference TRBV28 and TRBJ2-7, the full variable domain reads DVKVTQSSRYLVKRTGEKVFLECVQDMDHENMFWYRQDPGLGLRLIYFSYDVKMKEKGDIPEGYSVSREKKERFSLILESASTNQTSMYLCASSFDFGQGALNEQYFGPGTRLTVT.